These 7 T cell receptor beta chains were sequenced from one sample in a study of blood T cells in healthy people across ages. Primed by a sample-barcoded 5' primer and a J-beta primer mix, a second PCR proceeded for roughly 6 to 12 cycles. Via MiXCR, TCRdb re-called the 5' RACE reads, giving one row per CDR3 protein. The repertoire holds around 600,000 distinct CDR3 sequences, with roughly 43% as singletons. The sample comprised blood. The receptor source for this set is a man at least 80 years old in good health.

This clonotype was observed a few times. The rearrangement links TRBV24-1 to TRBJ2-1, with 8 bases fitting TRBD1. V was clipped by 3 bases and J by 8 bases; unmatched bases: 11. Germline V gene lookup returns CDR1 KGHDR and CDR2 SFDVKD. CDR3 length: 16 amino acids. DNA of the CDR3: TGTGCCACCAGTGATCTGGACAGGGAAGTTTCCCATGAGCAGTTCTTC. It specifies CATSDLDREVSHEQFF.

J is TRBJ2-1 and V is TRBV29-1, with TRBD1 matching over 11 bases. With 8 bases clipped from V and 4 bases from J, the junction kept 7 bases outside the gene matches. The CDR3 contains 14 residues. In germline, CDR1 is SQVTM, CDR2 ANQGSEA. CDR3 DNA: TGCAGCACAGCCGGGACAGGGGGATACAATGAGCAGTTCTTC. This translates into CSTAGTGGYNEQFF.

The chain carries TRBV20-1 and TRBJ1-1; D gene ambiguous. The CDR3 is made up of 13 amino acids. V was cut by 2 bases and J by 1 base, with 8 bases left in between. Germline CDR1 DFQATT, CDR2 SNEGSKA (reference sequence). The CDR3 DNA reads TGCAGTGCTAGACCTGACCCGAACACTGAAGCTTTCTTT. Encoded protein: CSARPDPNTEAFF.

This clonotype showed up just a few times. The chain employs TRBV25-1 and TRBJ1-1; D remains unclear. CDR3 size: 14 residues. Germline assignment: CDR1 MGHDK and CDR2 SYGVNS. V was pared by 4 bases and J by 1 base, with 10 bases between. The CDR3 reads CASSAPGGNTEAFF. CDR3 DNA sequence: TGTGCCAGCAGTGCCCCGGGCGGGAACACTGAAGCTTTCTTT. Full variable domain (missing parts from reference TRBV25-1 and TRBJ1-1): EADIYQTPRYLVIGTGKKITLECSQTMGHDKMYWYQQDPGMELHLIHYSYGVNSTEKGDLSSESTVSRIRTEHFPLTLESARPSHTSQYLCASSAPGGNTEAFFGQGTRLTVV.

The chain recombines TRBV7-9 with TRBJ1-1; 8 nucleotides match TRBD1. This CDR3 region has 15 residues. V gave up 2 bases and J gave up 1 base; unmatched junction bases: 3. The germline V gene has CDR1 SEHNR and CDR2 FQNEAQ (reference sequence). In DNA, the CDR3 is TGTGCCAGCAGCTTAACAGGGGGGGGGAACACTGAAGCTTTCTTT. It translates to CASSLTGGGNTEAFF.

The rearrangement links TRBV24-1 to TRBJ2-7, with 12 bases lining up with TRBD2. Trimming at V came to 3 bases and at J to 4 bases, leaving 12 bases not matched to a gene. Germline loops: CDR1 KGHDR, CDR2 SFDVKD. CDR3 length: 18 amino acids. CDR3 in DNA: TGTGCCACCAGTGATCCCGGACTAGCGGGGCGGGTAGGGTACGAGCAGTACTTC. Its translation: CATSDPGLAGRVGYEQYF.

This clonotype was seen only a few times. V is TRBV29-1 and J is TRBJ1-2; 7 bases match TRBD1. With V trimmed by 3 bases and J by 0 bases, 4 bases remained unmatched. The CDR3 spans 14 residues. Germline CDR1 SQVTM, CDR2 ANQGSEA. CDR3 in DNA: TGCAGCGTTGAGGGGGACAGCGCTAACTATGGCTACACCTTC. As protein: CSVEGDSANYGYTF.